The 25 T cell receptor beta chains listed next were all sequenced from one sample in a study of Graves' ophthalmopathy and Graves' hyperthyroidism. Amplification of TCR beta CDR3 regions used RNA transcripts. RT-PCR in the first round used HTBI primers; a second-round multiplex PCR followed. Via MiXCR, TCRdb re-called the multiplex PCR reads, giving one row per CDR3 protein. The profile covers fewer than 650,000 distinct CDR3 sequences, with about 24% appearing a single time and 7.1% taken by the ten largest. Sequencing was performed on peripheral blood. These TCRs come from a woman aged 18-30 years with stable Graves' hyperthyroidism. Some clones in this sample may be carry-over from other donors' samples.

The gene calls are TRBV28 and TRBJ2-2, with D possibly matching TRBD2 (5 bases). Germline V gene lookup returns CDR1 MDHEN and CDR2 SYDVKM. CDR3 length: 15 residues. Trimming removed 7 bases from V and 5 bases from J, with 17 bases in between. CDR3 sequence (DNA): TGTGCCAGCACCTCGCCCCCGCCGGGGACCGGGGAGCTGTTTTTT. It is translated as CASTSPPPGTGELFF.

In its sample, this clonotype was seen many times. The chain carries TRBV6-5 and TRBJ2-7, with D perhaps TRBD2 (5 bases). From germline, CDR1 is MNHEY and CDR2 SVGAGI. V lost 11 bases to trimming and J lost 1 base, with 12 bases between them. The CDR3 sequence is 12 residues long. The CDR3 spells CACRTGSYEQYF. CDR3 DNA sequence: TGTGCCTGCCGGACTGGTTCCTACGAGCAGTACTTC.

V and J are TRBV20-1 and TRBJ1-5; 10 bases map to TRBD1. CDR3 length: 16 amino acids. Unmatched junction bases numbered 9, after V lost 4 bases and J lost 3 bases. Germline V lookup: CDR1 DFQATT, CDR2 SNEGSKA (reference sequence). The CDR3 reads CSATGEGQGNNQPQHF. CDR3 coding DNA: TGCAGTGCTACTGGCGAGGGACAGGGGAACAATCAGCCCCAGCATTTT.

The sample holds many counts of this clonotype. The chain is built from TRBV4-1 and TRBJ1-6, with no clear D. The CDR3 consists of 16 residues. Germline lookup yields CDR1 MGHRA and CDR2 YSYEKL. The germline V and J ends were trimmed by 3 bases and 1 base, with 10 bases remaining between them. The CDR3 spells CASSQVRDSYNSPLHF. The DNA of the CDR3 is TGCGCCAGCAGCCAGGTCAGAGATTCCTATAATTCACCCCTCCACTTT.

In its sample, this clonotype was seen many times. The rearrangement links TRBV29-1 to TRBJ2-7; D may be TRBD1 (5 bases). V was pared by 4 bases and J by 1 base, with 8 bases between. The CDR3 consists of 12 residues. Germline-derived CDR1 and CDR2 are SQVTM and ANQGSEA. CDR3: CSVGTGSYEQYF. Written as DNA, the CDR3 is TGCAGCGTTGGCACAGGATCCTACGAGCAGTACTTC.

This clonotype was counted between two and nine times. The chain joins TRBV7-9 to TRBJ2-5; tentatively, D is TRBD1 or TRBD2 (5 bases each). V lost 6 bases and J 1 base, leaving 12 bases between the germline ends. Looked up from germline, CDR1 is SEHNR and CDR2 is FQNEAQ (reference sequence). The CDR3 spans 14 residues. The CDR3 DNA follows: TGTGCCAGCAGTCCGTCCGGGGCCCAAGAGACCCAGTACTTC. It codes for CASSPSGAQETQYF.

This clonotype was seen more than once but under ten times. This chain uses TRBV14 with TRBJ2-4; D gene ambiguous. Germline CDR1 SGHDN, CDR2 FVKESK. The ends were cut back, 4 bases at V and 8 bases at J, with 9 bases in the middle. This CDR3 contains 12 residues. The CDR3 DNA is TGTGCCAGCAGCCCATATTACCACATTCAGTACTTC. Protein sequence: CASSPYYHIQYF. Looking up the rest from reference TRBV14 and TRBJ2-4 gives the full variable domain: EAGVTQFPSHSVIEKGQTVTLRCDPISGHDNLYWYRRVMGKEIKFLLHFVKESKQDESGMPNNRFLAERTGGTYSTLKVQPAELEDSGVYFCASSPYYHIQYFGAGTRLSVL.

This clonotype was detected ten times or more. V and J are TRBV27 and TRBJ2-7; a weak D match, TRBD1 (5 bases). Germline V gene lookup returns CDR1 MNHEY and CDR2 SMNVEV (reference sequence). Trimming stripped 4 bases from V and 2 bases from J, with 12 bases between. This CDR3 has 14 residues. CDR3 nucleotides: TGTGCCAGCAGTTCTTCCATCAGGGCCTACGAGCAGTACTTC. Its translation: CASSSSIRAYEQYF.

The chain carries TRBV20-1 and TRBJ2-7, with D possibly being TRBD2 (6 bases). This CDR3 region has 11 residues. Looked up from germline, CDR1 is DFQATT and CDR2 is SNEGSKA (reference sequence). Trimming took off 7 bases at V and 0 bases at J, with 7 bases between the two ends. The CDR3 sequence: CSGGDSYEQYF. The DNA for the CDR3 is TGCAGTGGCGGGGACTCCTACGAGCAGTACTTC.

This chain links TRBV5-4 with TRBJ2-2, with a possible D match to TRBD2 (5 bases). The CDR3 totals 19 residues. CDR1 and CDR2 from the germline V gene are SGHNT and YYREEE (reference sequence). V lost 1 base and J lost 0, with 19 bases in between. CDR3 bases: TGTGCCAGCAGCTTGCGCATGTTGTACGGACTGTCGAACACCGGGGAGCTGTTTTTT. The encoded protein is CASSLRMLYGLSNTGELFF.

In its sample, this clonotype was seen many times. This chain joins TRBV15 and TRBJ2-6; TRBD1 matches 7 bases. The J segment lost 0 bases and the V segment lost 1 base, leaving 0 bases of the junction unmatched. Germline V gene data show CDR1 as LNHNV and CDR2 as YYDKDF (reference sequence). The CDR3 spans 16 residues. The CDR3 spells CATSRGQGSGANVLTF. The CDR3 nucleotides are TGTGCCACCAGCAGAGGACAGGGCTCTGGGGCCAACGTCCTGACTTTC.

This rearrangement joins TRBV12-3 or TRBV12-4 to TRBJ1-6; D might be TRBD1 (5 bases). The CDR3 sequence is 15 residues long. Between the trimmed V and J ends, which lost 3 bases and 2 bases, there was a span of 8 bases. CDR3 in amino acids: CASSLGETYNSPLHF. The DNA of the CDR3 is TGTGCCAGCAGTTTGGGGGAAACCTATAATTCACCCCTCCACTTT.

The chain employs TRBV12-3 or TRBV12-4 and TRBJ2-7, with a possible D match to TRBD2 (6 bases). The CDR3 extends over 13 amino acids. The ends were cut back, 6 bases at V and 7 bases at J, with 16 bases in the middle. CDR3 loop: CASRLSWAGEQYF. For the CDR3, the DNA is TGTGCCAGCAGGCTTAGCTGGGCGGGGGAGCAGTACTTC.

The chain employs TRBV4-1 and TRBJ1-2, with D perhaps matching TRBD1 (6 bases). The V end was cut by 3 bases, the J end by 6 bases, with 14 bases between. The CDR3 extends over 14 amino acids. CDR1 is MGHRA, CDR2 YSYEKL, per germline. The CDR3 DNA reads TGCGCCAGCAGCCACCGGGGGCGCGAAAATGGCTACACCTTC. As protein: CASSHRGRENGYTF.

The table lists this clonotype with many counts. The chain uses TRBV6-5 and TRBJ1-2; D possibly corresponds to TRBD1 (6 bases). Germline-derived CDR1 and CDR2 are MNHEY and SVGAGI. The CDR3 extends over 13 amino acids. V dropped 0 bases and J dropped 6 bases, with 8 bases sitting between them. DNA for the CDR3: TGTGCCAGCAGTTACTCGGAGGGGGATGGCTACACCTTC. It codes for CASSYSEGDGYTF.

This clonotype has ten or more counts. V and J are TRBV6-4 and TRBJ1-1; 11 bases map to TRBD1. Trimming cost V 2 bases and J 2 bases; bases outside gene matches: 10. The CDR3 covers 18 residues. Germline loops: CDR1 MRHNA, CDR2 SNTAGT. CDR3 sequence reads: CASSDGGSGQGANTEAFF. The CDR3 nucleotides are TGTGCCAGCAGTGACGGGGGATCCGGACAGGGGGCTAACACTGAAGCTTTCTTT.

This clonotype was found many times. CDR3 in amino acids: CASSKGGASGTEAFF. The CDR3 DNA reads as TGTGCCAGCTCCAAGGGGGGGGCGAGTGGAACTGAAGCTTTCTTT. The V call is TRBV6-1, the J call TRBJ1-1, with a possible D match to TRBD1 (6 bases). There are 15 residues in the CDR3. Germline V gene lookup returns CDR1 MNHNS and CDR2 SASEGT. Between the trimmed V and J ends, which lost 8 bases and 5 bases, there was a span of 21 bases.

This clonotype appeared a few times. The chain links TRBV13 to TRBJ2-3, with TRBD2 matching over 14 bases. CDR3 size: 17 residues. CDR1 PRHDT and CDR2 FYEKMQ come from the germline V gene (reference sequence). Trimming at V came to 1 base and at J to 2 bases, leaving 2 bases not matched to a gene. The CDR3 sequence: CASSLVGLAGATDTQYF. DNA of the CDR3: TGTGCCAGCAGCTTAGTGGGACTAGCGGGGGCCACAGATACGCAGTATTTT.

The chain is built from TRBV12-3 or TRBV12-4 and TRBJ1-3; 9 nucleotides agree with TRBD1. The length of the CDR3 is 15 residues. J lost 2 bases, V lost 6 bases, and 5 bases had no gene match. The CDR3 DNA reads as TGTGCCAGCAGGGGACAGGGAGGAACTGGAAACACCATATATTTT. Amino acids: CASRGQGGTGNTIYF.

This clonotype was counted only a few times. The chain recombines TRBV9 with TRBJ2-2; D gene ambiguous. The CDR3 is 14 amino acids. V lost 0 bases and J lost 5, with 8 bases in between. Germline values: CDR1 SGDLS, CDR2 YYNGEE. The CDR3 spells CASSVEGLTGELFF. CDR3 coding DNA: TGTGCCAGCAGCGTAGAAGGGTTGACCGGGGAGCTGTTTTTT.

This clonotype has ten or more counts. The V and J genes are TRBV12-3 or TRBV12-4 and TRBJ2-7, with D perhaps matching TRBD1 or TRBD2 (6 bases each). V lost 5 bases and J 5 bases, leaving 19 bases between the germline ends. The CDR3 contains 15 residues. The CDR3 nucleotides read TGTGCCAGCAGTGCTTCGGGGGCGCGCGGTGACGAGCAGTACTTC. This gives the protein CASSASGARGDEQYF.

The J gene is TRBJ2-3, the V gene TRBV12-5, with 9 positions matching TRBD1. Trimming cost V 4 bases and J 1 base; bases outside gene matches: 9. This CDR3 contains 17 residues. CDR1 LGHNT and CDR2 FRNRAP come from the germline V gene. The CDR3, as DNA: TGTGCTAGTGGTTCGCTCCCCGGGACAGGGCGCACAGATACGCAGTATTTT. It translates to CASGSLPGTGRTDTQYF.

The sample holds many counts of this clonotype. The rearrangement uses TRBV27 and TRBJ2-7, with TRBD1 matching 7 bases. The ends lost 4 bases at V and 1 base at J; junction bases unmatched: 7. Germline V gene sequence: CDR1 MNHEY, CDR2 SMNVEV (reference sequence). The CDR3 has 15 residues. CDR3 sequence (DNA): TGTGCCAGCAGTTGGGACAGAGGACGATCCTACGAGCAGTACTTC. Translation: CASSWDRGRSYEQYF.

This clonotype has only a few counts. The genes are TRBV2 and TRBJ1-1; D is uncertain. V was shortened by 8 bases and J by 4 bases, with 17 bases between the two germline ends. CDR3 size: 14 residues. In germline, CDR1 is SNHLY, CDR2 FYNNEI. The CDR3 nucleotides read TGTGCCAGCGGAGTTGGATTCCTGGGCACTGAAGCTTTCTTT. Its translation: CASGVGFLGTEAFF.

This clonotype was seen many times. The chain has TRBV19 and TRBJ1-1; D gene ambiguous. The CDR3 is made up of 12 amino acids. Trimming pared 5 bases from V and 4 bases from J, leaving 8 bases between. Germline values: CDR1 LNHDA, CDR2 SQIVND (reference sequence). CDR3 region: CASSGVGTEAFF. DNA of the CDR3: TGTGCCAGTAGTGGGGTGGGCACTGAAGCTTTCTTT.